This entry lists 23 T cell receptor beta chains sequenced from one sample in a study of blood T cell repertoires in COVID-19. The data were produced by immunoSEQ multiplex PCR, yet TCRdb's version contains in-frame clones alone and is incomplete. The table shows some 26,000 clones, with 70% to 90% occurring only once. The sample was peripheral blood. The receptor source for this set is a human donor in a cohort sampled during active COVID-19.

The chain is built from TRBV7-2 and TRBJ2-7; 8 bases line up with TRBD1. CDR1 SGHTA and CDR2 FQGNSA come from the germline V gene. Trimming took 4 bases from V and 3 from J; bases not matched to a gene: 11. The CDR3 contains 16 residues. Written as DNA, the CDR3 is TGTGCCAGCAGCTCGATTAACCGGGACAGGCACTACGAGCAGTACTTC. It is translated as CASSSINRDRHYEQYF.

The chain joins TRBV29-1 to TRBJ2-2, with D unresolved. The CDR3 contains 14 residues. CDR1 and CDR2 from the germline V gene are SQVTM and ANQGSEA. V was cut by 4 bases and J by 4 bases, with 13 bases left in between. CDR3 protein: CSVGWQAATGELFF. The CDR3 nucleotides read TGCAGCGTTGGTTGGCAGGCCGCCACCGGGGAGCTGTTTTTT.

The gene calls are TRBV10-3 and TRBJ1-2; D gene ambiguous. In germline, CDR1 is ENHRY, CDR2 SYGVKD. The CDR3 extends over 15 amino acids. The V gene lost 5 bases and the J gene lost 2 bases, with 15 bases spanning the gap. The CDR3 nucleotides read TGTGCCATCAGTAACTCCGGACTGCAAAACTATGGCTACACCTTC. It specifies CAISNSGLQNYGYTF.

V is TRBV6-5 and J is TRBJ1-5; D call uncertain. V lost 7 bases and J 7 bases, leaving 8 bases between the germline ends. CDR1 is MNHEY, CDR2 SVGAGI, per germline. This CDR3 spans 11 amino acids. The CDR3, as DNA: TGTGCCAGCACCGAGGGCCAGCCCCAGCATTTT. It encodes CASTEGQPQHF.

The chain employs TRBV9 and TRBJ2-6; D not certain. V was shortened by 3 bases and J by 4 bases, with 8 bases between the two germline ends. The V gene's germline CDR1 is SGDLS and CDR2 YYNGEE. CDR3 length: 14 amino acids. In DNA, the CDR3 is TGTGCCAGCAGCGCTAGTGTAGGGGCCAACGTCCTGACTTTC. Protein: CASSASVGANVLTF.

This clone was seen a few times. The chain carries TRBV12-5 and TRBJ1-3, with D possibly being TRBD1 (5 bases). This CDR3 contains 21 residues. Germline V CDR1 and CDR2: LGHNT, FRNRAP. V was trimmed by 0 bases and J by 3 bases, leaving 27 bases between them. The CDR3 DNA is TGTGCTAGTGGTTTGGTATTCCTTACGCTCCGGTGGGACTCAATTGGAAACACCATATATTTT. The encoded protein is CASGLVFLTLRWDSIGNTIYF.

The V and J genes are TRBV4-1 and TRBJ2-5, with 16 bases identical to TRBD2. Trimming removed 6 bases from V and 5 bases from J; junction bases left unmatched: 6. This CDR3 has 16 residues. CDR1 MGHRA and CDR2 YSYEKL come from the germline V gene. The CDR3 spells CASRGLAGGTRETQYF. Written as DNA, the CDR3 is TGCGCCAGCAGGGGACTAGCGGGGGGGACCCGGGAGACCCAGTACTTC.

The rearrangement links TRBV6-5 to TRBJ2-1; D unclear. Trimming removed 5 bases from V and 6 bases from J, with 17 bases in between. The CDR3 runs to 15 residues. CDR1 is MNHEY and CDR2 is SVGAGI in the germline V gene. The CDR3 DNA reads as TGTGCCAGCAGTAACACTAATTTCCCATCCAATGAGCAGTTCTTC. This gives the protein CASSNTNFPSNEQFF.

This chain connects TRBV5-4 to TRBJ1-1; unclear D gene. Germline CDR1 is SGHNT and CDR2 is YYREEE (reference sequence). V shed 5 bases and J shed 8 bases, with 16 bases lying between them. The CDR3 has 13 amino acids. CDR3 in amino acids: CASSNISGFEAFF. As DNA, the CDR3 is TGTGCCAGCAGTAATATATCGGGTTTCGAAGCTTTCTTT.

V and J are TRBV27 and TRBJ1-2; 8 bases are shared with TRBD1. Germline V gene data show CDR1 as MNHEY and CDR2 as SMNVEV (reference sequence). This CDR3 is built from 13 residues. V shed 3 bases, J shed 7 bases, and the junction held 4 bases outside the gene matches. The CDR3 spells CASSFTGGSGYTF. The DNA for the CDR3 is TGTGCCAGCAGTTTCACAGGGGGTAGTGGCTACACCTTC.

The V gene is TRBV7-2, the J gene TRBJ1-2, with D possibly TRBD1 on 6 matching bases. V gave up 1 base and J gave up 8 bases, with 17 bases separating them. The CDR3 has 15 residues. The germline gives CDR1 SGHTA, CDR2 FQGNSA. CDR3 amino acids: CASSLVQGSLGGYTF. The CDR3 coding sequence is TGTGCCAGCAGCTTAGTACAGGGAAGTTTGGGCGGCTACACCTTC.

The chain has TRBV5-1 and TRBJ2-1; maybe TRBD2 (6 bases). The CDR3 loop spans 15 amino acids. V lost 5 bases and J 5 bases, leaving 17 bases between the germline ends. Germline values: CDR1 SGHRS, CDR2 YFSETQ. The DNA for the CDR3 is TGCGCCAGCAGGCGGGACTCCAACTTCGACAATGAGCAGTTCTTC. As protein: CASRRDSNFDNEQFF.

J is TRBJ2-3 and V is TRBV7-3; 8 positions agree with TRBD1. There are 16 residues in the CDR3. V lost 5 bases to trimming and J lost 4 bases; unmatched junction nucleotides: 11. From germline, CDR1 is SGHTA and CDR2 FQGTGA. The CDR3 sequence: CASSPTSGTGADTQYF. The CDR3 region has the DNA TGTGCCAGCAGCCCAACGTCCGGGACAGGTGCAGATACGCAGTATTTT.

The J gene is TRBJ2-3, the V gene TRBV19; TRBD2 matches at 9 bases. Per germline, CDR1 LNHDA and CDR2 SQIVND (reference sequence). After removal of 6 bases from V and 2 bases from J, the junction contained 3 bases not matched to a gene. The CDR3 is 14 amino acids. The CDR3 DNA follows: TGTGCCAGTAGATCTAGCGGGGTCACAGATACGCAGTATTTT. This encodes CASRSSGVTDTQYF.

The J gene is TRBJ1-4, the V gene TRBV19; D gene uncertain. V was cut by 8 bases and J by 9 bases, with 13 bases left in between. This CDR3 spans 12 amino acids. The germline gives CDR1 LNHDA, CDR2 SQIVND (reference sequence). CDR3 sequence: CASAYGSQKLFF. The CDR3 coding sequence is TGTGCCAGTGCGTATGGGAGCCAAAAACTGTTTTTT.

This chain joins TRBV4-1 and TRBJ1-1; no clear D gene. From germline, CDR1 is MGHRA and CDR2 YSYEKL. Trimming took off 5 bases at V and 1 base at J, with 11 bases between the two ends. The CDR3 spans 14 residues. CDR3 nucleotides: TGCGCCAGCAGCAACAGAGATCCGAACACTGAAGCTTTCTTT. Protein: CASSNRDPNTEAFF.

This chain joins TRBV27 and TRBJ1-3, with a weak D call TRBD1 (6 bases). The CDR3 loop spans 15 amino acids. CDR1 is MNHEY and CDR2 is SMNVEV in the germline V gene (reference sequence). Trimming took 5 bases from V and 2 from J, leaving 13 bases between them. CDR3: CASSQSPGAGNTIYF. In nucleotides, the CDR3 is TGTGCCAGCAGTCAAAGTCCAGGGGCTGGAAACACCATATATTTT.

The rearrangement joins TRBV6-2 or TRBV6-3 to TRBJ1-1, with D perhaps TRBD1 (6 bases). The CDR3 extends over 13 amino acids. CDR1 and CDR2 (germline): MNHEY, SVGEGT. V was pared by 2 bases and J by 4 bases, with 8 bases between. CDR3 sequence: CASSYLRGTEAFF. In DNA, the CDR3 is TGTGCCAGCAGTTACCTCAGGGGCACTGAAGCTTTCTTT.

This chain's CDR3 is CASSPTSSYNEQFF. The DNA for the CDR3 is TGTGCCAGCAGCCCTACTAGCTCCTACAATGAGCAGTTCTTC. V usage is TRBV9 and J usage is TRBJ2-1; D possibly corresponds to TRBD2 (5 bases). CDR1 SGDLS and CDR2 YYNGEE come from the germline V gene. Trimming pared 4 bases from V and 0 bases from J, leaving 8 bases between. This CDR3 region has 14 residues.

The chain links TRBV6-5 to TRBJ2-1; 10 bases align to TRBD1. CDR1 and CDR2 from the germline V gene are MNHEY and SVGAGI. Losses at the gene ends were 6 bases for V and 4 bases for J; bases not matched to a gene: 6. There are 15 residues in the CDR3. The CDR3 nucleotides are TGTGCCAGCAGACCGGGACAGGGGATTTACAATGAGCAGTTCTTC. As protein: CASRPGQGIYNEQFF.

CDR3 in DNA: TGTGCCAGTAATCCCCGATGGGAGGGCGATACTTATAGCAATCAGCCCCAGCATTTT. It encodes CASNPRWEGDTYSNQPQHF. V usage is TRBV19 and J usage is TRBJ1-5; the D is unclear. V was pared by 7 bases and J by 0 bases, with 25 bases between. CDR3 length equals 19 residues. Germline V gene sequence: CDR1 LNHDA, CDR2 SQIVND (reference sequence).

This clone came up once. CDR3 bases: TGTGCCACTAAAACCGGGACATTTAATAACTATGGCTACACCTTC. It translates to CATKTGTFNNYGYTF. This chain connects TRBV19 to TRBJ1-2, with D tentatively TRBD1 (6 bases). The V end lost 10 bases, the J end lost 1 base, and 19 bases lay between the germline ends. CDR1 is LNHDA, CDR2 SQIVND, per germline (reference sequence). There are 15 residues in the CDR3.

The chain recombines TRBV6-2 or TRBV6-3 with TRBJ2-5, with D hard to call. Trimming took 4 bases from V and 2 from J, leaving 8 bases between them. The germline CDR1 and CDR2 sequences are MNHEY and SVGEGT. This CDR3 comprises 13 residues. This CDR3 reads CASSFTVQETQYF. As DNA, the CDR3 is TGTGCCAGCAGTTTTACAGTTCAAGAGACCCAGTACTTC.